These 10 T cell receptor beta chains came from one sample sequenced in a study of blood T cells in healthy people across ages. Then a second PCR, running roughly 7 to 11 cycles, was carried out with a sample-barcoded 5' primer and a J-beta primer mix. TCRdb used MiXCR to reprocess the 5' RACE reads, holding one entry per CDR3 protein. The sample includes fewer than 2,000,000 distinct CDR3 sequences, more than 35% of them seen just once. The sample comprised blood. Source of these receptors: a human donor in good health.

The CDR3 coding sequence is TGTGCCAGCAGCTGGGGCCGCGCAACTAATGAAAAACTGTTTTTT. Its translation: CASSWGRATNEKLFF. The chain combines TRBV12-3 or TRBV12-4 with TRBJ1-4; TRBD1 might be the D (5 bases). Trimming removed 6 bases at V and 0 bases at J, with 11 bases between. The CDR3 length is 15 residues.

V is TRBV11-3 and J is TRBJ1-2; D gene uncertain. The CDR3 is 15 residues long. Trimming pared 5 bases from V and 2 bases from J, leaving 15 bases between. Germline CDR1 and CDR2: SGHNT and YENEEA. This CDR3 is CASSPVGSHNYGYTF. CDR3 nucleotide sequence: TGTGCCAGCAGCCCGGTGGGTTCCCACAACTATGGCTACACCTTC.

The chain recombines TRBV7-2 with TRBJ2-5; a weak D match, TRBD2 (6 bases). CDR3 length: 16 residues. Trimming removed 2 bases at V and 0 bases at J, with 13 bases between. Germline values: CDR1 SGHTA, CDR2 FQGNSA. CDR3 region: CASSLRAGPYQETQYF. The CDR3 nucleotides are TGTGCCAGCAGCTTACGAGCGGGCCCGTACCAAGAGACCCAGTACTTC.

This clonotype was observed once. J is TRBJ2-5 and V is TRBV5-1; 9 positions match TRBD2. Gene TRBJ2-7 matches the end of the DNA better, so the J call may be wrong. Germline loops: CDR1 SGHRS, CDR2 YFSETQ. The CDR3 is 14 amino acids. CDR3 sequence (DNA): TGCGCCAGCAGCCGGACTAGCGACAGAGACGAGCAGTACTTC. Amino acids: CASSRTSDRDEQYF.

This clonotype was counted a few times. The V and J genes are TRBV5-6 and TRBJ1-2, with D possibly TRBD1 on 6 matching bases. This CDR3 region has 13 residues. The V end was cut by 5 bases, the J end by 5 bases, with 13 bases between. Germline CDR1 SGHDT, CDR2 YYEEEE. The CDR3 bases are TGTGCCAGCAGGCCACAGGGTATATATGGCTACACCTTC. Translation gives CASRPQGIYGYTF.

This clonotype was counted only a few times. The chain joins TRBV7-2 to TRBJ1-2, with TRBD1 as a possible D gene (6 bases). This CDR3 contains 14 residues. Trimming removed 7 bases at V and 8 bases at J, with 20 bases between. Germline loops: CDR1 SGHTA, CDR2 FQGNSA. The CDR3 nucleotides are TGTGCCAGCACCTCGAGAGGGGGGGCGGGAGGCTACACCTTC. Translated: CASTSRGGAGGYTF. The variable domain in full, completed from reference TRBV7-2 and TRBJ1-2, reads GAGVSQSPSNKVTEKGKDVELRCDPISGHTALYWYRQSLGQGLEFLIYFQGNSAPDKSGLPSDRFSAERTGGSVSTLTIQRTQQEDSAVYLCASTSRGGAGGYTFGSGTRLTVV.

This sequence joins TRBV7-2 and TRBJ1-2; no clear D. V lost 5 bases and J lost 8, with 12 bases in between. The germline V gene encodes CDR1 SGHTA and CDR2 FQGNSA. The CDR3 is made up of 12 amino acids. This chain's CDR3 is CASSRPNGGYTF. DNA of the CDR3: TGTGCCAGCAGCCGCCCAAACGGCGGCTACACCTTC.

The rearrangement links TRBV4-2 to TRBJ1-1; no clear D gene. The CDR3 is 14 amino acids. In germline, CDR1 is LGHNA, CDR2 YNFKEQ. The ends were cut back, 1 base at V and 7 bases at J, with 13 bases in the middle. The CDR3 DNA reads as TGTGCCAGCAGCCAAGGGGCAGTAGGTAGTGAAGCTTTCTTT. Its translation is CASSQGAVGSEAFF.

This clonotype was recorded a few times. The chain combines TRBV2 with TRBJ1-2; TRBD1 is a possible D gene (6 bases). The CDR3 is 14 residues long. The germline gives CDR1 SNHLY, CDR2 FYNNEI. V dropped 6 bases and J dropped 7 bases, with 18 bases sitting between them. CDR3 region: CASSWDTVASGYTF. In DNA form, the CDR3 reads TGTGCCAGCAGCTGGGACACCGTGGCCAGTGGCTACACCTTC. The full variable domain, completed using reference TRBV2 and TRBJ1-2, is EPEVTQTPSHQVTQMGQEVILRCVPISNHLYFYWYRQILGQKVEFLVSFYNNEISEKSEIFDDQFSVERPDGSNFTLKIRSTKLEDSAMYFCASSWDTVASGYTFGSGTRLTVV.

The chain couples TRBV6-5 to TRBJ2-3; unclear D gene. CDR1 MNHEY and CDR2 SVGAGI come from the germline V gene. The CDR3 totals 14 residues. The V end was cut by 6 bases, the J end by 4 bases, with 14 bases between. The DNA of the CDR3 is TGTGCCAGCAGCCCCATGGTCGGCCCAGATACGCAGTATTTT. It codes for CASSPMVGPDTQYF.